This note documents a single T cell receptor beta chain sequence. The sample belongs to a study of OX40 agonist ivuxolimab in advanced cancers. Study-level background: Ivuxolimab, an antibody acting as an agonist of OX40 (CD134), was used to treat patients.

TCRdb's table, derived via immunoSEQ multiplex PCR, lists solely in-frame clones and lacks some. The sample has 65,000 to 95,000 clones, roughly 80% seen once. This CDR3 contains 19 residues. The TCR sequence derives from an adult with an advanced solid tumor such as melanoma, head and neck, liver or kidney cancer. The sample in question was CD4+ or CD8+ T cells sorted from blood, obtained in a trial of the OX40 agonist ivuxolimab. J is TRBJ2-5 and V is TRBV21-1; the table names TRBD2, a call not compared with the DNA. TRBV21-1 has pseudogene status. The CDR3 region is CASSKVVYGLAQTQETQYF. The CDR3 DNA reads as TGTGCCAGCAGCAAAGTCGTCTACGGACTAGCACAAACCCAAGAGACCCAGTACTTC.